The source of this TCR beta chain is a study of cytomegalovirus exposure and HLA in healthy donors. At the level of the study: Both the 100 to 150 validation repertoires and the approximately 700 first-cohort repertoires used the same platform, as reported by a later analysis. Study-level points and caveats: The authors listed roughly 150 TCR beta chains as cytomegalovirus-associated.

Clones were sequenced by immunoSEQ multiplex PCR, and TCRdb holds only the in-frame ones, with some missing. The sample contains about 170,000 clones, around 86% of which appear only once. The CDR3 is made up of 15 amino acids. V shed 9 bases and J shed 0 bases, with 17 bases lying between them. CDR1 and CDR2 (germline): MGHDK, SYGVNS. Details on this clone: Its target is not known.

The rearrangement uses TRBV25-1 and TRBJ1-1; D might be TRBD1 (6 bases). The sequencing input was PBMCs. The receptor was isolated from a man in his late teens or twenties in good health and CMV-seropositive. The CDR3 region is CASSERGWVNTEAFF. CDR3 DNA: TGTGCCAGTTCTGAAAGGGGGTGGGTGAACACTGAAGCTTTCTTT.